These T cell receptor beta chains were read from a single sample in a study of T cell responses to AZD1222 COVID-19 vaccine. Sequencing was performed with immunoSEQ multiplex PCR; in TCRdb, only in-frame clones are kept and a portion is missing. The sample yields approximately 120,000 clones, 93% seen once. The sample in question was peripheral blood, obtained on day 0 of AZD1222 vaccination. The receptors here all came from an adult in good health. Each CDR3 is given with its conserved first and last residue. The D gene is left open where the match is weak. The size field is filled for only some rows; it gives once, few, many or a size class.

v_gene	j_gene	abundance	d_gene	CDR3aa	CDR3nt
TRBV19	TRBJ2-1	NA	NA	CATATVVSEQFF	TGTGCCACGGCAACCGTGGTTAGTGAGCAGTTCTTC
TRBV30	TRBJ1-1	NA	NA	CAWSGTGTEAFF	TGTGCCTGGAGTGGAACAGGCACTGAAGCTTTCTTT
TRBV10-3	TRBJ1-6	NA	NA	CAITQKIGSPLHF	TGTGCCATCACACAGAAGATAGGTTCACCCCTCCACTTT
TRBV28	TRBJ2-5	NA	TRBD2	CAVLPASGAGETQYF	TGTGCCGTCCTCCCGGCGAGCGGGGCGGGAGAGACCCAGTACTTC
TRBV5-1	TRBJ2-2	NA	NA	CASSLAGPYTGELFF	TGCGCCAGCAGCTTGGCGGGGCCCTACACCGGGGAGCTGTTTTTT
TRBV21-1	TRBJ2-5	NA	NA	CASSKVIQGGGRRVQETQYF	TGTGCCAGCAGCAAAGTTATCCAGGGCGGGGGACGGAGGGTCCAAGAGACCCAGTACTTC
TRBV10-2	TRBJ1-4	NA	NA	CASSEVAGVHEKLFF	TGCGCCAGCAGCGAGGTCGCAGGGGTTCATGAAAAACTGTTTTTT
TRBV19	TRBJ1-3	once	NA	CASSSLGSGNTIYF	TGTGCCAGTAGTAGCTTAGGCTCTGGAAACACCATATATTTT
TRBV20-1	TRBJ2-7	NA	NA	CSARSDKQYF	TGCAGTGCTAGAAGCGACAAGCAGTACTTC
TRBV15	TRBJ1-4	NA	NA	CATSRGEKLFF	TGTGCCACCAGCAGAGGGGAAAAACTGTTTTTT
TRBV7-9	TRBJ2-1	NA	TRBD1	CASSPRIPGQGKNEQFF	TGTGCCAGCAGCCCCCGGATCCCGGGACAGGGGAAGAATGAGCAGTTCTTC
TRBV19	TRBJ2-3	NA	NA	CASSFIGDTQYF	TGTGCCAGTAGTTTTATAGGGGATACGCAGTATTTT
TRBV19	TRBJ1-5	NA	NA	CASSPGQRFDDQPQHF	TGTGCCAGTAGCCCGGGGCAAAGATTTGATGATCAGCCCCAGCATTTT
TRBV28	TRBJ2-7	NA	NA	CASRPPGAGEQYF	TGTGCCAGCAGGCCCCCAGGGGCTGGGGAGCAGTACTTC
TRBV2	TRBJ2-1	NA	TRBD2	CASTLAGIYNEQFF	TGTGCCAGCACATTAGCGGGTATCTACAATGAGCAGTTCTTC
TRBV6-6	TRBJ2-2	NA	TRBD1	CASSQTGGRTGELFF	TGTGCCAGCAGCCAGACAGGGGGCCGGACCGGGGAGCTGTTTTTT
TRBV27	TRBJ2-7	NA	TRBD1	CASSPGTGWPYEQYF	TGTGCCAGCAGTCCCGGGACAGGGTGGCCCTACGAGCAGTACTTC
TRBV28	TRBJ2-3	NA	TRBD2	CASSTPPGLAGAPGTDTQYF	TGTGCCAGCAGTACGCCCCCGGGACTAGCGGGGGCCCCGGGCACAGATACGCAGTATTTT
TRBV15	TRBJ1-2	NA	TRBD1	CATSNPDRGYGYTF	TGTGCCACCAGCAATCCGGACAGGGGGTATGGCTACACCTTC
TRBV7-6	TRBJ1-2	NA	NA	CASSPWAEEAYGYTF	TGTGCCAGCAGCCCATGGGCAGAGGAGGCCTATGGCTACACCTTC
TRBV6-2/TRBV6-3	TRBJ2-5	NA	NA	CASSYSETQYF	TGTGCCAGCAGTTACTCAGAGACCCAGTACTTC
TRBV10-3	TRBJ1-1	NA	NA	CAISASGVGTEAFF	TGTGCCATCAGCGCCTCGGGCGTGGGGACTGAAGCTTTCTTT
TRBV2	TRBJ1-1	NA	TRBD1	CASSAAGQGWTEAFF	TGTGCCAGCAGTGCTGCGGGACAGGGTTGGACTGAAGCTTTCTTT
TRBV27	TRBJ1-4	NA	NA	CASSPQGGSTEKLFF	TGTGCCAGCAGTCCTCAGGGAGGTAGTACTGAAAAACTGTTTTTT
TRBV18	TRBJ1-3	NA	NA	CASSPRIANSGNTIYF	TGTGCCAGCTCACCGAGGATAGCCAACTCTGGAAACACCATATATTTT
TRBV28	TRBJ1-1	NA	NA	CASSLETEYNTEAFF	TGTGCCAGCAGCCTTGAGACAGAGTACAACACTGAAGCTTTCTTT
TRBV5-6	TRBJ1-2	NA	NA	CASSLGQANYGYTF	TGTGCCAGCAGCTTGGGCCAGGCCAACTATGGCTACACCTTC
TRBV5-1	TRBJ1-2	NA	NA	CASSLASGRSNYGYTF	TGCGCCAGCAGCTTGGCATCAGGGAGGAGCAACTATGGCTACACCTTC
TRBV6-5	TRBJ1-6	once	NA	CASSYSIEMKSPLHF	TGTGCCAGCAGTTACTCGATCGAAATGAAATCACCCCTCCACTTT
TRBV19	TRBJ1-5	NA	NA	CASRPGGGANQPQHF	TGTGCCAGTAGGCCTGGAGGGGGGGCTAATCAGCCCCAGCATTTT
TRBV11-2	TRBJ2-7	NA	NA	CASSLSGTYEQYF	TGTGCCAGCAGTCTTAGCGGTACCTACGAGCAGTACTTC
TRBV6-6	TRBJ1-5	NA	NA	CASSYRGHNQPQHF	TGTGCCAGCAGTTACAGAGGGCACAATCAGCCCCAGCATTTT
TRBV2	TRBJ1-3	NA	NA	CASSEIRSGNTIYF	TGTGCCAGCAGTGAGATACGCTCTGGAAACACCATATATTTT